These 14 T cell receptor beta chains came from one sample sequenced in a study of Ad26.COV2.S vaccination and SARS-CoV-2 variants. As for treatment: 19 received Ad26.COV2.S at low or high dose, single or two shots; about 5 received placebo; per-sample allocation not given. Sampling was done on day 63 after the first vaccine or placebo injection. Profiled with immunoSEQ multiplex PCR; TCRdb holds only in-frame clones, not every one. This table has fewer than 400,000 clones, 85% appearing once. The material was peripheral blood, obtained in a trial of Ad26.COV2.S vaccine versus placebo. Receptors originate from a person aged 18-65 years who received the Ad26.COV2.S COVID-19 vaccine or a placebo.

In DNA form, the CDR3 reads TGTGCCAGCAGCCGCGGGGGGGGAGACACAGATACGCAGTATTTT. Translation gives CASSRGGGDTDTQYF. The chain links TRBV4-2 to TRBJ2-3; 9 bases match TRBD2. The CDR3 runs 15 residues. Germline values: CDR1 LGHNA, CDR2 YNFKEQ. Germline trimming cut 4 bases from V and 2 bases from J; bases unmatched to any gene: 4.

This chain links TRBV7-2 with TRBJ1-3; TRBD1 agrees at 8 bases. The V gene end was trimmed by 2 bases and the J gene end by 13 bases; junction bases not matched to a gene: 4. The CDR3 consists of 12 residues. The germline V gene encodes CDR1 SGHTA and CDR2 FQGNSA. The CDR3 coding sequence is TGTGCCAGCAGCTTAAACCGGGACAGGATATATTTT. It translates to CASSLNRDRIYF. Variable domain in full (rest from reference TRBV7-2 and TRBJ1-3): GAGVSQSPSNKVTEKGKDVELRCDPISGHTALYWYRQSLGQGLEFLIYFQGNSAPDKSGLPSDRFSAERTGGSVSTLTIQRTQQEDSAVYLCASSLNRDRIYFGEGSWLTVV.

The V gene is TRBV29-1, the J gene TRBJ1-2; D gene ambiguous. V lost 7 bases to trimming and J lost 6 bases, with 9 bases between them. Germline V lookup: CDR1 SQVTM, CDR2 ANQGSEA. The CDR3 loop spans 10 amino acids. The CDR3 DNA is TGCAGCGCCGGGGTTGATGGCTACACCTTC. Protein: CSAGVDGYTF.

In its sample, this clone was seen once. The J gene is TRBJ2-2, the V gene TRBV9, with D perhaps matching TRBD2 (5 bases). In germline, CDR1 is SGDLS, CDR2 YYNGEE. Trimming removed 3 bases from V and 4 bases from J, with 7 bases in between. The CDR3 sequence is 13 residues long. CDR3 sequence: CASSAAVTGELFF. CDR3 DNA sequence: TGTGCCAGCAGCGCAGCGGTCACCGGGGAGCTGTTTTTT.

The chain employs TRBV19 and TRBJ2-1; 9 bases line up with TRBD2. Germline trimming cut 6 bases from V and 6 bases from J; bases unmatched to any gene: 9. The CDR3 consists of 15 residues. Germline V gene data show CDR1 as LNHDA and CDR2 as SQIVND (reference sequence). As DNA, the CDR3 is TGTGCCAGTAGCCCACTCGCGGGGGGGTCCAATGAGCAGTTCTTC. It codes for CASSPLAGGSNEQFF.

The chain is built from TRBV5-1 and TRBJ1-1; no reliable D call. Trimming shortened V by 2 bases and J by 1 base, and 9 bases separated the two germline ends. CDR1 is SGHRS, CDR2 YFSETQ, per germline. There are 14 residues in the CDR3. CDR3 amino acids: CASSFQTENTEAFF. The CDR3 nucleotides read TGCGCCAGCAGCTTTCAGACTGAGAACACTGAAGCTTTCTTT.

The DNA of the CDR3 is TGTGCCAGCAGCTCTCGGGCCGTTTTGAACACTGAAGCTTTCTTT. This sequence encodes CASSSRAVLNTEAFF. The rearrangement joins TRBV11-3 to TRBJ1-1; D call uncertain. Between the trimmed V and J ends, which lost 4 bases and 0 bases, there was a span of 12 bases. CDR3 length: 15 amino acids. Looked up from germline, CDR1 is SGHNT and CDR2 is YENEEA.

The chain carries TRBV6-5 and TRBJ2-3, with D maybe TRBD2 (6 bases). The germline CDR1 and CDR2 sequences are MNHEY and SVGAGI. This CDR3 is built from 15 residues. The germline V and J ends were trimmed by 3 bases and 1 base, with 11 bases remaining between them. CDR3 amino acids: CASSYGGIRTDTQYF. In nucleotides, the CDR3 is TGTGCCAGCAGTTATGGGGGGATACGCACAGATACGCAGTATTTT.

This clone appeared a few times. CDR3: CASSPRQATYGYTF. Here the CDR3 DNA reads TGTGCCAGCAGCCCTCGGCAGGCCACCTATGGCTACACCTTC. The genes are TRBV27 and TRBJ1-2; no definite D call. Germline CDR1 is MNHEY and CDR2 is SMNVEV (reference sequence). The length of the CDR3 is 14 residues. V was pared by 6 bases and J by 4 bases, with 15 bases between.

V gene TRBV19 combines with J gene TRBJ2-7; weak D call: TRBD2 (5 bases). The CDR3 is 14 amino acids. Germline V lookup: CDR1 LNHDA, CDR2 SQIVND (reference sequence). V was shortened by 3 bases and J by 1 base, with 10 bases between the two germline ends. CDR3 nucleotides: TGTGCCAGTAGTATGAGGGATCTTTCCTACGAGCAGTACTTC. Protein sequence: CASSMRDLSYEQYF.

This chain links TRBV19 with TRBJ1-2; no clear D gene. V was shortened by 7 bases and J by 5 bases, with 23 bases between the two germline ends. This CDR3 has 16 amino acids. Germline CDR1 reads LNHDA; CDR2 reads SQIVND (reference sequence). The CDR3 DNA reads as TGTGCCAGTACCCTTAGCGTGAGCCTCGCCGTTTATGGCTACACCTTC. It specifies CASTLSVSLAVYGYTF.

The chain couples TRBV5-4 to TRBJ2-5, with 7 bases matching TRBD2. This CDR3 has 14 amino acids. Germline V lookup: CDR1 SGHNT, CDR2 YYREEE (reference sequence). V shed 3 bases and J 2 bases; nucleotides not matched to a gene: 4. The CDR3 is CASSSGLYQETQYF. The CDR3 DNA reads as TGTGCCAGCAGCTCGGGACTATATCAAGAGACCCAGTACTTC.

This clone was seen once. The genes are TRBV5-8 and TRBJ2-1, with D perhaps TRBD1 or TRBD2 (5 bases each). V was shortened by 1 base and J by 7 bases, with 21 bases between the two germline ends. The CDR3 extends over 17 amino acids. Germline values: CDR1 SGHTS, CDR2 YDEGEE. The DNA of the CDR3 is TGTGCCAGCAGCTTGTGGGTACCGGGGCCCGAAGGAAATGAGCAGTTCTTC. Translated: CASSLWVPGPEGNEQFF.

This chain links TRBV3-1 (or the pseudogene TRBV3-2) with TRBJ2-7; D not certain. V shed 1 base and J shed 3 bases, with 13 bases lying between them. The CDR3 covers 15 residues. In germline, CDR1 is LGHDT, CDR2 YNNKEL (reference sequence). The CDR3 DNA reads TGTGCCAGCAGCCAAGTAGGCGGTATTAGCTACGAGCAGTACTTC. This encodes CASSQVGGISYEQYF.